The 13 T cell receptor beta chains below come from one sample, sequenced in a study of metastatic and nonmetastatic thyroid tumors. TCRdb re-called clones from the PCR reads using MiXCR. The sample consists of roughly 22,000 clones, around a third of them appearing once. Among the patients, none had received any treatment before thyroid surgery. The source material was blood. Receptors were obtained from a male donor with papillary thyroid cancer or a benign thyroid nodule (not recorded which). Some clones in this sample may be carry-over from other donors' samples.

This clone was detected a few times. The chain combines TRBV24-1 with TRBJ1-2; D is ambiguous. The CDR3 sequence is 14 residues long. Germline-derived CDR1 and CDR2 are KGHDR and SFDVKD. The V end lost 3 bases, the J end lost 4 bases, and 11 bases lay between the germline ends. The CDR3: CATSDVDTGYGYTF. The DNA for the CDR3 is TGTGCCACCAGTGATGTTGACACCGGCTATGGCTACACCTTC.

This clone turned up a few times. V is TRBV12-3 or TRBV12-4 and J is TRBJ2-5; D unclear. CDR3 length: 14 residues. V was trimmed by 3 bases and J by 4 bases, leaving 12 bases between them. In DNA, the CDR3 is TGTGCCAGCAGTTTTGAGGATTTGGTAGAGACCCAGTACTTC. Residues: CASSFEDLVETQYF.

This clone is medium-sized by share. This chain uses TRBV6-5 with TRBJ1-2; possibly TRBD1 for D (5 bases). Trimming took 2 bases from V and 3 from J, leaving 10 bases between them. The CDR3 has 14 amino acids. Per germline, CDR1 MNHEY and CDR2 SVGAGI. The CDR3 region is CASSYQGKDYGYTF. CDR3 bases: TGTGCCAGCAGTTACCAGGGTAAAGACTATGGCTACACCTTC.

This chain connects TRBV4-2 to TRBJ2-7, with TRBD2 matching 8 bases. From germline, CDR1 is LGHNA and CDR2 YNFKEQ. The CDR3 has 13 residues. Trimming removed 4 bases from V and 9 bases from J; junction bases left unmatched: 8. Written as DNA, the CDR3 is TGTGCCAGCAGCCCTAATAGCGGGGAGGCGCAGTACTTC. Amino acid sequence: CASSPNSGEAQYF.

This clone was found many times. The chain joins TRBV19 to TRBJ2-7; D tentatively fits TRBD1 or TRBD2 (5 bases each). The V gene's germline CDR1 is LNHDA and CDR2 SQIVND (reference sequence). The CDR3 runs to 15 residues. V was clipped by 2 bases and J by 1 base, with 12 bases between them. This CDR3 is CASSISRDASYEQYF. In nucleotides, the CDR3 is TGTGCCAGTAGTATATCCCGGGACGCGTCCTACGAGCAGTACTTC.

This clone was counted at least ten times. The genes are TRBV3-1 and TRBJ2-7; 8 bases match TRBD1. The CDR3 runs to 14 residues. The V and J ends lost 4 bases and 3 bases, in that order; junction bases with no gene match: 5. From germline, CDR1 is LGHDT and CDR2 YNNKEL (reference sequence). The DNA for the CDR3 is TGTGCCAGCAGCCTTAGACAGGGGCTCTACGAGCAGTACTTC. Its protein is CASSLRQGLYEQYF.

This clone was seen at least ten times. The chain joins TRBV6-1 to TRBJ1-2; D may be TRBD1 (6 bases). CDR1 and CDR2 (germline): MNHNS, SASEGT. Trimming took 5 bases from V and 9 from J, leaving 16 bases between them. The CDR3 consists of 13 residues. The CDR3 region has the DNA TGTGCCAGCAGTAAAGAAAGCAGGGGACGCTACACCTTC. It specifies CASSKESRGRYTF.

The gene calls are TRBV9 and TRBJ2-7; a weak D match, TRBD2 (5 bases). Trimming removed 4 bases from V and 0 bases from J, with 11 bases in between. CDR3 length equals 14 residues. Per germline, CDR1 SGDLS and CDR2 YYNGEE. The CDR3 reads CASSLDGNSYEQYF. The DNA for the CDR3 is TGTGCCAGCAGCCTTGACGGGAACTCCTACGAGCAGTACTTC. Full variable domain (outside the CDR3, taken from reference TRBV9 and TRBJ2-7): DSGVTQTPKHLITATGQRVTLRCSPRSGDLSVYWYQQSLDQGLQFLIQYYNGEERAKGNILERFSAQQFPDLHSELNLSSLELGDSALYFCASSLDGNSYEQYFGPGTRLTVT.

Many counts were recorded for this clone. The V call is TRBV28, the J call TRBJ2-1; 10 bases match TRBD2. Germline CDR1 is MDHEN and CDR2 is SYDVKM. The CDR3 has 14 residues. J was trimmed by 7 bases and V by 8 bases; bases with no gene match: 8. The CDR3 region is CASRSGRAGNEQFF. CDR3 nucleotides: TGTGCCAGCCGAAGCGGGAGGGCCGGGAATGAGCAGTTCTTC.

The chain joins TRBV3-1 to TRBJ1-2; D might be TRBD1 (6 bases). V lost 1 base, J lost 8 bases, and 11 bases lay in between. The V gene's germline CDR1 is LGHDT and CDR2 YNNKEL (reference sequence). The CDR3 totals 13 residues. CDR3 DNA sequence: TGTGCCAGCAGCCAAGGTACAGGGAGCGGCTACACCTTC. Residues: CASSQGTGSGYTF.

The table lists this clone with a few counts. The chain combines TRBV6-1 with TRBJ1-4; 7 bases fit TRBD1. Germline assignment: CDR1 MNHNS and CDR2 SASEGT. Losses at the gene ends were 6 bases for V and 4 bases for J; bases not matched to a gene: 5. The CDR3 length is 14 residues. CDR3 residues: CASRGYRGNEKLFF. In DNA form, the CDR3 reads TGTGCCAGCAGAGGCTACAGGGGTAATGAAAAACTGTTTTTT.

V usage is TRBV4-3 and J usage is TRBJ1-4; 8 bases line up with TRBD1. The trim removed 1 base at V and 0 bases at J, leaving 13 bases unmatched. Germline V lookup: CDR1 LGHNA, CDR2 YSLEER. The CDR3 runs 20 residues. For the CDR3, the DNA is TGCGCCAGCAGCCAAGCCCCCGGACAGGGAGGAAGTGCAACTAATGAAAAACTGTTTTTT. Encoded protein: CASSQAPGQGGSATNEKLFF.

Relative to its sample, this clone is medium-sized. V gene TRBV20-1 combines with J gene TRBJ2-7; 8 nucleotides match TRBD2. Germline loops: CDR1 DFQATT, CDR2 SNEGSKA (reference sequence). V shed 1 base and J 6 bases; nucleotides not matched to a gene: 8. CDR3 size: 14 residues. The DNA for the CDR3 is TGCAGTGCTAGAGTGGCGGGAGGCTCCATCGAGCAGTACTTC. Its protein is CSARVAGGSIEQYF.